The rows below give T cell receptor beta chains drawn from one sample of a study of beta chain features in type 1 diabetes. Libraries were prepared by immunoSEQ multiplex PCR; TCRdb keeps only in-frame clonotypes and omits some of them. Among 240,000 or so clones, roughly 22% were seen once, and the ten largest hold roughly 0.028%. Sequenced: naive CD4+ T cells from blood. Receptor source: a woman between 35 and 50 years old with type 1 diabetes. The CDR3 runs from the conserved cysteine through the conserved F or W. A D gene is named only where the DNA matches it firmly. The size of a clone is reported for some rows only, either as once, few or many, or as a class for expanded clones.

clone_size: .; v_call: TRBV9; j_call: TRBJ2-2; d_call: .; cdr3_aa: CASSTPPGETGELFF; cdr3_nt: TGTGCCAGCAGCACTCCCCCGGGGGAAACCGGGGAGCTGTTTTTT
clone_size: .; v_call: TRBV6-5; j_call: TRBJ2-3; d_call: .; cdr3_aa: CASSHPNTDTQYF; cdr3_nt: TGTGCCAGCAGTCATCCAAACACAGATACGCAGTATTTT
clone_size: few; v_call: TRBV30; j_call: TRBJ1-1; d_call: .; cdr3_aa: CAWSITGNTEAFF; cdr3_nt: TGTGCCTGGAGTATTACAGGGAACACTGAAGCTTTCTTT
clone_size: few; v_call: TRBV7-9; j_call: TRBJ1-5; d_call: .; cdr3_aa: CASSLAQPGQPQHF; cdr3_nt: TGTGCCAGCAGCTTAGCGCAACCGGGACAGCCCCAGCATTTT
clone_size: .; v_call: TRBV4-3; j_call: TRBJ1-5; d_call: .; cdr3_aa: CASSQDRAGWQPQHF; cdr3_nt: TGCGCCAGCAGCCAAGATAGGGCGGGGTGGCAGCCCCAGCATTTT
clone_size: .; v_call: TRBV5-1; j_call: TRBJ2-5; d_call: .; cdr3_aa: CASSSSWGRQETQYF; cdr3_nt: TGCGCCAGCAGCTCTAGCTGGGGGCGGCAAGAGACCCAGTACTTC
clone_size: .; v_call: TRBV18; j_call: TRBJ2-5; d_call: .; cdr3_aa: CASSAARSRETQYF; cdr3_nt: TGTGCCAGCTCAGCGGCTCGTTCGAGGGAGACCCAGTACTTC
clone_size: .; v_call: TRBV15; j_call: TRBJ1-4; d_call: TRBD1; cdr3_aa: CATSTGQGNEKLFF; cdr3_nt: TGTGCCACCAGCACGGGACAGGGGAATGAAAAACTGTTTTTT
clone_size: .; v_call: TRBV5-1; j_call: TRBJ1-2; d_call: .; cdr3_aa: CASSLRTGFYGYTF; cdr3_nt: TGCGCCAGCAGCTTACGCACAGGGTTCTATGGCTACACCTTC
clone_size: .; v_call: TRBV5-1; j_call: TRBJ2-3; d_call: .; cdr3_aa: CASSLPAGTSTDTQYF; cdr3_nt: TGCGCCAGCAGCTTACCGGCGGGGACCTCCACAGATACGCAGTATTTT
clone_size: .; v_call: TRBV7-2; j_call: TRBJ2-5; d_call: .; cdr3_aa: CASSLADRQETQYF; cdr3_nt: TGTGCCAGCAGCTTAGCTGACAGACAAGAGACCCAGTACTTC
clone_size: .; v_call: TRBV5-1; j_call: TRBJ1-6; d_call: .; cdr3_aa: CASSLAGFPLHF; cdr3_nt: TGCGCCAGCAGCTTGGCCGGGTTTCCCCTCCACTTT
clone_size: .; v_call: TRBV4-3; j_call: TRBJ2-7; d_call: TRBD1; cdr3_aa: CASSQAALGGRGEQYF; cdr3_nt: TGCGCCAGCAGCCAGGCCGCCCTAGGGGGCAGAGGCGAGCAGTACTTC
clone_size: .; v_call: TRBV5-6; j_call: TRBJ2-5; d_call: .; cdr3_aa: CASSFGGETQYF; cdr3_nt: TGTGCCAGCAGCTTTGGGGGGGAGACCCAGTACTTC
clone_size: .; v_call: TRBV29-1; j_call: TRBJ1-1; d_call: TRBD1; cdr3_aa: CSVAQPTGRNTEAFF; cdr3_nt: TGCAGCGTTGCCCAACCGACAGGGAGGAACACTGAAGCTTTCTTT
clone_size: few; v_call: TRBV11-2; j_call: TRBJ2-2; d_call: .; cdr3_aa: CASSPILPQGAGGTGELFF; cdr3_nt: TGTGCCAGTTCGCCCATCCTACCCCAGGGGGCGGGGGGGACCGGGGAGCTGTTTTTT
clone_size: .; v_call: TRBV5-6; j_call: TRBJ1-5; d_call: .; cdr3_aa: CASSARQARTQHF; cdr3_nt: TGTGCCAGCAGCGCTAGACAGGCCCGGACCCAGCATTTT
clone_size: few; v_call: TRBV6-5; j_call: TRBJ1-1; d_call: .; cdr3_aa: CATYERGGMNTEAFF; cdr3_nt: TGTGCCACCTATGAAAGAGGGGGTATGAACACTGAAGCTTTCTTT
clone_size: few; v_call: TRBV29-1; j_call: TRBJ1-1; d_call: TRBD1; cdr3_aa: CSVEGETGLNTEAFF; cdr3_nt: TGCAGCGTTGAGGGGGAGACAGGGCTGAACACTGAAGCTTTCTTT
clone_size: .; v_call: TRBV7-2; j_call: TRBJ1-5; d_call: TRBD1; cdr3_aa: CASSLSGDRGNQPQHF; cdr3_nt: TGTGCCAGCAGCTTAAGCGGGGACAGGGGCAATCAGCCCCAGCATTTT